This T cell receptor (beta chain) was retrieved from a study of blood T cell repertoires in COVID-19. CDR3 length: 13 residues. Unmatched junction bases numbered 3, after V lost 6 bases and J lost 3 bases. CDR1 and CDR2 from the germline V gene are MRHNA and SNTAGT. This table comes from immunoSEQ multiplex PCR, and its TCRdb copy is limited to in-frame clones, with some not included. The sample yields about 100,000 clones, roughly 85% seen once. V gene TRBV6-4 combines with J gene TRBJ1-1; 8 bases match TRBD1. Sequencing was performed on peripheral blood. The clonotype originates from a man in his 70s with active or convalescent COVID-19. CDR3 region: CASRSTGDTEAFF. The CDR3 nucleotides read TGTGCCAGCAGATCGACAGGGGACACTGAAGCTTTCTTT.